This T cell receptor beta chain was found in a study of post-analysis software for immune sequencing data. Study details: Both relapsing-remitting and secondary progressive multiple sclerosis featured among the disease courses, as did progressive-relapsing multiple sclerosis.

The V and J ends lost 6 bases and 2 bases, in that order; junction bases with no gene match: 4. The CDR3 runs to 14 residues. Germline lookup yields CDR1 MNHEY and CDR2 SMNVEV (reference sequence). On this clonotype itself: Its antigen is unknown.

Study results and caveats: Several TRBV segments occurring more often in patients than controls included TRBV5-6, TRBV5-1 and TRBV20-1.

Prepared TCR beta cDNA libraries contained unique molecular identifiers. MiXCR was run by TCRdb on the PCR reads, yielding one entry per CDR3 protein. The table lists roughly 540,000 distinct CDR3 sequences, less than 40% of them singletons. The rearrangement uses TRBV27 and TRBJ2-3; TRBD2 matches at 8 bases. This receptor was obtained from a girl aged 2 to 17 with multiple sclerosis. The sample taken for sequencing was blood. CDR3 residues: CASSTLAVTDTQYF. The CDR3 DNA follows: TGTGCCAGCAGCACACTAGCGGTCACAGATACGCAGTATTTT.